This paragraph reports one T cell receptor (beta chain). The V end was cut by 0 bases, the J end by 2 bases, with 10 bases between. CDR3 length equals 15 residues. Germline CDR1 reads LGHNA; CDR2 reads YSLEER. These data are taken from a study of T cells in Graves' hyperthyroidism and ophthalmopathy. Amplification of TCR beta CDR3 regions used RNA as the template. RT-PCR in the first round (using the HTBI primer set) targeted the TCR CDR3. TCRdb reprocessed the multiplex PCR reads via MiXCR and lists one record per CDR3 protein. In the table there are hundreds of thousands of distinct CDR3 sequences, 13% to 15% of which are singletons. A Clinical Activity Score of at least 3, a NOSPECS grade of at least 4 and a duration under 3 months were recorded in the ophthalmopathy patients. A roughly 9.1 ml volume of fresh peripheral blood provided the PBMCs.

The specimen sequenced was blood. This rearrangement joins TRBV4-3 to TRBJ2-5, with D uncertain. This TCR derives from a woman in her fifties or sixties with Graves' ophthalmopathy. CDR3 loop: CASSQDDHPQETQYF. CDR3 in DNA: TGCGCCAGCAGCCAAGATGACCACCCTCAAGAGACCCAGTACTTC.